The entry below gives a single T cell receptor beta chain sequence along with its context. The data were obtained in a study of tumor T cells in aggressive B-cell lymphoma. TCRdb's table, derived via immunoSEQ multiplex PCR, lists solely in-frame clones and lacks some. The profile covers approximately 11,000 clones, with approximately 91% appearing a single time and about 2.2% taken by the ten largest. The sequenced material came from tumor tissue. The source is an adult with diffuse large B cell lymphoma.

As DNA, the CDR3 is TGCGCCAGCAGTGAGAGGTGGGGACTAGCGACGAGCACAGATACGCAGTATTTT. This translates into CASSERWGLATSTDTQYF. The rearrangement links TRBV10-1 to TRBJ2-3; the match to TRBD2 covers 10 bases. In germline, CDR1 is WNHNN, CDR2 SYGVQD (reference sequence). This CDR3 has 18 residues. J was trimmed by 0 bases and V by 2 bases; bases with no gene match: 8.